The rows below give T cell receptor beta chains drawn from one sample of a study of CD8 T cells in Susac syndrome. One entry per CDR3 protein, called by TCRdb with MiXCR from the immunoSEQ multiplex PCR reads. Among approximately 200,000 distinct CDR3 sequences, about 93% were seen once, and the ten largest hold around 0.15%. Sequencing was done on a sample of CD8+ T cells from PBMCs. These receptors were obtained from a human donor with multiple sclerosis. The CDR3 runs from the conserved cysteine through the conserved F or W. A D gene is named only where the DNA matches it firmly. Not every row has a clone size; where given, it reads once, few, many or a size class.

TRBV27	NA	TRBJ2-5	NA	TGTGCCAGCAGTTTTGAGGGAAGGGAGACCCAGTACTTC	CASSFEGRETQYF
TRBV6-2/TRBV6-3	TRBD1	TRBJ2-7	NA	TGTGCCAGCACCCGACAGGGGTCCTACGAGCAGTACTTC	CASTRQGSYEQYF
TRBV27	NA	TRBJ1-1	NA	TGTGCCAGCAGGGCAAGTGGAACCAACACTGAAGCTTTCTTT	CASRASGTNTEAFF
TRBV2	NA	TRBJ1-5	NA	TGTGCCAGCAGCCGGGACGCCCGCAATCAGCCCCAGCATTTT	CASSRDARNQPQHF
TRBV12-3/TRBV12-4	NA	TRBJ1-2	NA	TGTGCCAGCAGTTCGCTGTATGGCTACACCTTC	CASSSLYGYTF
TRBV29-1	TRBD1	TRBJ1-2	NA	TGCAGCGTTAAGGGACAGGGACGCAACTATGGCTACACCTTC	CSVKGQGRNYGYTF
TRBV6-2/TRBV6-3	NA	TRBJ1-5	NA	TGTGCCAGCAGTCAAGACCCCCTTAATCAGCCCCAGCATTTT	CASSQDPLNQPQHF
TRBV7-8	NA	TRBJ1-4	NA	TGTGCCAGCAGCTTAGTAGCGCGGGGATCCGAAAAACTGTTTTTT	CASSLVARGSEKLFF
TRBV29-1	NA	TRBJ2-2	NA	TGCAGCGTCGCTAGGACCAGCCCGAACACCGGGGAGCTGTTTTTT	CSVARTSPNTGELFF
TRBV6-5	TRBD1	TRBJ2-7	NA	TGTGCCAGCAGTTTTAGCCGGGACAGGGGCTCCTACGAGCAGTACTTC	CASSFSRDRGSYEQYF
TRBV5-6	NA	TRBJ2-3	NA	TGTGCCAGCAGCTTGGAATCAGATACGCAGTATTTT	CASSLESDTQYF
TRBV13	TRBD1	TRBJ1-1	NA	TGTGCCAGCCTCAGGGGGGAGGGTCTTATGAACACTGAAGCTTTCTTT	CASLRGEGLMNTEAFF
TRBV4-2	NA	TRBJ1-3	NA	TGTGCCAGCAGTCAAGTCGGTGCGGGGTCCGCCTCTGGAAACACCATATATTTT	CASSQVGAGSASGNTIYF
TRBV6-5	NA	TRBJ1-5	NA	TGTGCCAGCAGTTTTACCTCTGACAGGAGTGATAGCAATCAGCCCCAGCATTTT	CASSFTSDRSDSNQPQHF
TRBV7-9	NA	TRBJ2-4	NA	TGTGCCAGCAGCTTAGGGGGCCCGCGGGGCACACTAGCCAAAAACATTCAGTACTTC	CASSLGGPRGTLAKNIQYF
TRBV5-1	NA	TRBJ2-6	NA	TGCGCCAGCAGTAGGAGCTGGTACTCTGGGGCCAACGTCCTGACTTTC	CASSRSWYSGANVLTF
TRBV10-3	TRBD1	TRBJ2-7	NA	TGTGCCATCAGTGGGACAGGCTTCTACGAGCAGTACTTC	CAISGTGFYEQYF
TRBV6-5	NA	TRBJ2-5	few	TGTGCCAGCAGTTACTCTGGGGGCACCCAAGAGACCCAGTACTTC	CASSYSGGTQETQYF
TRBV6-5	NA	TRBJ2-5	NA	TGTGCCAGCAGTTCCAGGGATAGCGGCCAAGAGACCCAGTACTTC	CASSSRDSGQETQYF
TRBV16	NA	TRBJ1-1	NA	TGTGCCAGCAGCATGATTACCATCGATGAAGCTTTCTTT	CASSMITIDEAFF
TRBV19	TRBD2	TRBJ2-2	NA	TGTGCCAGTAGTATTACTAGCGGGGGAACAAGGACCGGGGAGCTGTTTTTT	CASSITSGGTRTGELFF
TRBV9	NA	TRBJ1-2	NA	TGTGCCAGCAGCCCGTTTTTAGACAGTAACTATGGCTACACCTTC	CASSPFLDSNYGYTF
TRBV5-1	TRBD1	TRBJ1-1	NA	TGCGCCAGCAGCTTGAACAGGGGGCCGATATACACTGAAGCTTTCTTT	CASSLNRGPIYTEAFF
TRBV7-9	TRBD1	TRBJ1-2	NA	TGTGCCAGCAGCTCCTGGGACAGGGGGAAAGGCTACACCTTC	CASSSWDRGKGYTF
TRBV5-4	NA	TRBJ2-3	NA	TGTGCCAGCAGCTCATTCCAGGATGACACAGATACGCAGTATTTT	CASSSFQDDTDTQYF
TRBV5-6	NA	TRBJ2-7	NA	TGTGCCAGCAGCTTAGGAATGACCTACGAGCAGTACTTC	CASSLGMTYEQYF
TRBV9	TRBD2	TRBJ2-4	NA	TGTGCCAGCAGCGTAGCTACTGGGGGGGACATTCAGTACTTC	CASSVATGGDIQYF
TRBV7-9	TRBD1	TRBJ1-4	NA	TGTGCCAGCAGCCTCTCCGAGGGGGCGACGGAAAAACTGTTTTTT	CASSLSEGATEKLFF
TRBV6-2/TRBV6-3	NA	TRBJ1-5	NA	TGTGCCAGCAGTTATTTTGTAGATAGCAATCAGCCCCAGCATTTT	CASSYFVDSNQPQHF
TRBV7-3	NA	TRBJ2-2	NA	TGTGCCAGCAGCTTAACCGGGGTTACCGGGGAGCTGTTTTTT	CASSLTGVTGELFF
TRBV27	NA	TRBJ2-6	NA	TGTGCCAGCAGTTCCCTCCCGAGCTCTGGGGCCAACGTCCTGACTTTC	CASSSLPSSGANVLTF
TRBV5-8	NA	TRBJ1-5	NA	TGTGCCAGCAGCTTGGTGTCGGAAAATCAGCCCCAGCATTTT	CASSLVSENQPQHF
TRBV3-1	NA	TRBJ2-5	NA	TGTGCCAGCAGCCAAGAAGGGCTAGCGAAAGAGACCCAGTACTTC	CASSQEGLAKETQYF